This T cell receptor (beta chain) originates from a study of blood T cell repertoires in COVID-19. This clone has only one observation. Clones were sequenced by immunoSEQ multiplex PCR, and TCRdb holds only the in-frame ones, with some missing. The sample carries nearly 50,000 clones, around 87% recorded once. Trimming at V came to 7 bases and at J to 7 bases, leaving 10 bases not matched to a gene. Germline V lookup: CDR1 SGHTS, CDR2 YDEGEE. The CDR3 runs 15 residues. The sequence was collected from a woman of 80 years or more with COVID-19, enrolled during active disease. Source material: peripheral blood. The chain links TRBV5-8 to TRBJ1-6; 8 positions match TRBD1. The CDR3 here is CASGWGRGRNSPLHF. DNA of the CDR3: TGTGCCAGCGGCTGGGGCAGGGGGCGAAATTCACCCCTCCACTTT.